The T cell receptor (beta chain) described here comes from a study of cytomegalovirus exposure and HLA in healthy donors. The table lists this clone with a count of one. Its specificity is unknown. The primer mix had 60 Vbeta and 13 Jbeta primers. Using immunoSEQ multiplex PCR, the repertoire was profiled, and TCRdb retains in-frame clones only, with some absent. The table has tens of thousands of clones, around 73% seen once; the top ten hold about 3.3%. Overall study findings and caveats: An apparent linkage of common viral pathogens to several of the most significant clusters emerged in a later analysis. Accounts indicate the classifier identified cytomegalovirus status with strong specificity and sensitivity.

The V gene lost 6 bases and the J gene lost 0 bases, with 12 bases spanning the gap. Germline CDR1 SGHVS, CDR2 FQNEAQ. The CDR3 sequence is 14 residues long. This clonotype was sampled from a woman aged 40 to 49 in good health and CMV-seronegative. Specimen: PBMCs. The chain has TRBV7-8 and TRBJ2-7; maybe TRBD1 (6 bases). This CDR3 is CASSRDRSSYEQYF. The CDR3 DNA reads as TGTGCCAGCAGTCGAGACAGGAGCTCCTACGAGCAGTACTTC.